This T cell receptor beta chain was profiled in a study of response to subunit inactivated influenza vaccine. TCRdb independently ran MiXCR on the RT-PCR reads; one entry per CDR3 protein. This sample carries roughly 550,000 distinct CDR3 sequences, around a quarter of them seen once, and the ten largest clones take approximately 3%. The germline CDR1 and CDR2 sequences are MNHEY and SVGEGT. The CDR3 runs 12 residues. V lost 6 bases, J lost 8 bases, and 12 bases lay in between. These records were also assigned to another study, of T cells expressing NK-cell markers. That publication notes: Generation of TCR beta cDNA was performed by 5'RACE template switching incorporating UMIs. According to the study, TCR beta repertoires originated from sorted CD3+CD56+NKG2C+, CD3+CD56+NKG2C- and CD3+CD56-NKG2C+ T cells. Dominant NKG2C+ clonotypes in a handful of donors made up roughly 1.0-8% of CD8+ T cells. There were a handful of donors in whom these clonotypes also led the CD3+CD56-NKG2C+ fraction.

This sequence was found in a man between 50 and 59 years old who received an inactivated influenza vaccine. V usage is TRBV6-2 or TRBV6-3 and J usage is TRBJ2-3, with no clear D. Material: CD4+ T cells sorted from PBMCs, obtained 11 to 12 days after vaccination. The CDR3 spells CASRRVSSTQYF. In DNA, the CDR3 is TGTGCCAGCAGAAGGGTCTCGAGTACGCAGTATTTT.